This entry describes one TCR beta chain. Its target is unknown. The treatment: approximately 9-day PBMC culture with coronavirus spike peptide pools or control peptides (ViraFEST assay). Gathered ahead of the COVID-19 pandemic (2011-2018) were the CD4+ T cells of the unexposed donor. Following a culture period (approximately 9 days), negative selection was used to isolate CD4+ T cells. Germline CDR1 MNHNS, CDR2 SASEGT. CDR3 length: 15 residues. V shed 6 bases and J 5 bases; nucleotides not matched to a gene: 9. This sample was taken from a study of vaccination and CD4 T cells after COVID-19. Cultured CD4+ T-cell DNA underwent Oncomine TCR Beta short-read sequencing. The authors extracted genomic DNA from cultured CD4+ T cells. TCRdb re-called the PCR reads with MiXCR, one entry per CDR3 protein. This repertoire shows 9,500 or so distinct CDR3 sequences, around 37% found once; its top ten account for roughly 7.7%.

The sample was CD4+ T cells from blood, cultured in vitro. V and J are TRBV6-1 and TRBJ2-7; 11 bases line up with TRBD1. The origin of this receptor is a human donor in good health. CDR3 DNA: TGTGCCAGCAGACACGGACAGGGGGCGTCCCACGAGCAGTACTTC. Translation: CASRHGQGASHEQYF.